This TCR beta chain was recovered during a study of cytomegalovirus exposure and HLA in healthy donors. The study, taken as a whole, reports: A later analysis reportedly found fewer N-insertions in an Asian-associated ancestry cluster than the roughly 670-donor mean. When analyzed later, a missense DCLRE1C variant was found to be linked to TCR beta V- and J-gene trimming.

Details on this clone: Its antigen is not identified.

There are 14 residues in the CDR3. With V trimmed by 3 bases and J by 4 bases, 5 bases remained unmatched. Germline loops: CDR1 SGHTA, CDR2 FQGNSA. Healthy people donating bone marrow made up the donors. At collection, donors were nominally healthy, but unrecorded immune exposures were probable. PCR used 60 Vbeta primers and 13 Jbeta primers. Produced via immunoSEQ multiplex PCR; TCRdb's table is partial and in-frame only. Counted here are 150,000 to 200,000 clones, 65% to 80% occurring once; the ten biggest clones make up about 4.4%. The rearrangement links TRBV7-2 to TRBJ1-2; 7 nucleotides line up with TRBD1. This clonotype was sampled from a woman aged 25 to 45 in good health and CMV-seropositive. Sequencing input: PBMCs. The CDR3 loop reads CASSFPGTVYGYTF. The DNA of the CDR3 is TGTGCCAGCAGCTTTCCCGGGACAGTCTATGGCTACACCTTC.